The 15 T cell receptor beta chains reported below all come from one sample, sequenced in a study of T cell responses to AZD1222 COVID-19 vaccine. Sequencing was performed with immunoSEQ multiplex PCR; in TCRdb, only in-frame clones are kept and a portion is missing. The data hold under 200,000 clones, with around nine tenths observed a single time. The sample in question was peripheral blood, obtained 28 days after the second AZD1222 dose. All receptors derive from an adult who received the AZD1222 COVID-19 vaccine.

This chain connects TRBV13 to TRBJ1-1, with D perhaps TRBD1 (5 bases). CDR1 and CDR2 from the germline V gene are PRHDT and FYEKMQ (reference sequence). The CDR3 loop spans 12 amino acids. Between the trimmed V and J ends, which lost 7 bases and 5 bases, there was a span of 11 bases. CDR3 bases: TGTGCCAGCAAGGCGGGGGGGACTGAAGCTTTCTTT. As protein: CASKAGGTEAFF.

V usage is TRBV10-1 and J usage is TRBJ2-3; D uncertain. V was clipped by 2 bases and J by 2 bases, with 5 bases between them. The length of the CDR3 is 13 residues. Germline loops: CDR1 WNHNN, CDR2 SYGVQD (reference sequence). The CDR3 spells CASSEGVTDTQYF. Here the CDR3 DNA reads TGCGCCAGCAGTGAGGGAGTCACAGATACGCAGTATTTT.

The CDR3 DNA sequence: TGTGCCAGCAGCCAAAACGGACAGGGAAACGGCTACACCTTC. Amino acid sequence: CASSQNGQGNGYTF. The V call is TRBV3-1 (or the pseudogene TRBV3-2), the J call TRBJ1-2; the match to TRBD1 covers 8 bases. Germline trimming cut 2 bases from V and 8 bases from J; bases unmatched to any gene: 7. The CDR3 contains 14 residues. Germline V gives CDR1 LGHDT, CDR2 YNNKEL (reference sequence).

For the CDR3, the DNA is TGCGCCAGCAGCGAGGGGGTTAGCAATCAGCCCCAGCATTTT. Translating gives CASSEGVSNQPQHF. The V call is TRBV5-1, the J call TRBJ1-5; maybe TRBD1 (6 bases). CDR3 length equals 14 residues. Trimming removed 4 bases from V and 0 bases from J, with 8 bases in between. Per germline, CDR1 SGHRS and CDR2 YFSETQ.

The V gene is TRBV16, the J gene TRBJ1-5; D is undetermined. Per the germline V gene, CDR1 is KGHSY and CDR2 is FQNENV. The CDR3 extends over 13 amino acids. Between the trimmed V and J ends, which lost 7 bases and 1 base, there was a span of 8 bases. The CDR3 nucleotides are TGTGCCAGCACCCCTTCCAGCAATCAGCCCCAGCATTTT. This gives the protein CASTPSSNQPQHF. The full variable domain, in which reference TRBV16 and TRBJ1-5 provide the parts outside the CDR3, is GEEVAQTPKHLVRGEGQKAKLYCAPIKGHSYVFWYQQVLKNEFKFLISFQNENVFDETGMPKERFSAKCLPNSPCSLEIQATKLEDSAVYFCASTPSSNQPQHFGDGTRLSIL.

This chain's CDR3 is CASSPRVWGRRAPGANVLTF. CDR3 in DNA: TGTGCCAGTAGCCCTAGGGTGTGGGGACGGAGGGCCCCTGGGGCCAACGTCCTGACTTTC. J is TRBJ2-6 and V is TRBV19, with D possibly TRBD2 on 6 matching bases. Germline loops: CDR1 LNHDA, CDR2 SQIVND (reference sequence). CDR3 length: 20 amino acids. V was pared by 6 bases and J by 2 bases, with 26 bases between.

V usage is TRBV3-1 (or the pseudogene TRBV3-2) and J usage is TRBJ1-4, with 9 bases lining up with TRBD1. J lost 6 bases, V lost 1 base, and 9 bases had no gene match. Looked up from germline, CDR1 is LGHDT and CDR2 is YNNKEL (reference sequence). CDR3 length equals 17 residues. DNA for the CDR3: TGTGCCAGCAGCCAAGGATCTTCCGGGACAGGGTATGAAAAACTGTTTTTT. Amino acid sequence: CASSQGSSGTGYEKLFF.

The chain is built from TRBV9 and TRBJ1-2; 7 positions match TRBD1. In germline, CDR1 is SGDLS, CDR2 YYNGEE. CDR3 size: 15 residues. The junction had 10 bases not matched to a gene; V was cut back by 0 bases and J by 8 bases. CDR3 residues: CASSVAQGGPWGYTF. In DNA form, the CDR3 reads TGTGCCAGCAGCGTAGCTCAGGGGGGGCCTTGGGGCTACACCTTC.

The gene calls are TRBV19 and TRBJ1-2; possible D gene TRBD1, 6 bases. Germline loops: CDR1 LNHDA, CDR2 SQIVND (reference sequence). The CDR3 is 14 amino acids. V gave up 2 bases and J gave up 3 bases, with 10 bases separating them. The CDR3 nucleotides are TGTGCCAGTAGTATACCAGGGGCGGACTATGGCTACACCTTC. It yields the protein CASSIPGADYGYTF.

The rearrangement joins TRBV4-2 to TRBJ2-5; D gene uncertain. Trimming left V 2 bases short and J 1 base short, with 8 bases between. CDR1 and CDR2 from the germline V gene are LGHNA and YNFKEQ. The CDR3 runs to 14 residues. The CDR3 is CASSQPFTQETQYF. The CDR3 bases are TGTGCCAGCAGCCAACCGTTCACCCAAGAGACCCAGTACTTC.

V and J are TRBV29-1 and TRBJ1-4; D unresolved. The CDR3 runs 13 residues. V lost 7 bases and J lost 0, with 9 bases in between. Per the germline V gene, CDR1 is SQVTM and CDR2 is ANQGSEA. CDR3 bases: TGCAGCGCTCTAGCAGCAACTAATGAAAAACTGTTTTTT. It translates to CSALAATNEKLFF.

This chain connects TRBV5-1 to TRBJ2-2; weak D call: TRBD1 (5 bases). This CDR3 spans 14 amino acids. V was cut by 8 bases and J by 5 bases, with 16 bases left in between. Germline values: CDR1 SGHRS, CDR2 YFSETQ. The CDR3 DNA is TGCGCCAGTACCCAAACCAGGGTTACCGGGGAGCTGTTTTTT. Its translation: CASTQTRVTGELFF.

This rearrangement joins TRBV18 to TRBJ1-2; TRBD1 is a possible D gene (5 bases). The V end was cut by 0 bases, the J end by 7 bases, with 12 bases between. Germline V gene data show CDR1 as KGHSH and CDR2 as LQKENI. This CDR3 is 14 amino acids long. Here the CDR3 DNA reads TGTGCCAGCTCACCACCGGGGCAGGTTGGTGGCTACACCTTC. It specifies CASSPPGQVGGYTF.

The sample holds a few counts of this clone. The V and J genes are TRBV6-5 and TRBJ1-6, with D hard to call. The CDR3 loop spans 15 amino acids. V lost 6 bases to trimming and J lost 0 bases, with 9 bases between them. Germline-derived CDR1 and CDR2 are MNHEY and SVGAGI. CDR3 coding DNA: TGTGCCAGCAGCCCGATTAGCTCCTATAATTCACCCCTCCACTTT. It encodes CASSPISSYNSPLHF.

V gene TRBV5-6 combines with J gene TRBJ1-4, with a weak D call TRBD1 (6 bases). The CDR3 has 16 residues. The V and J ends lost 3 bases and 4 bases respectively, with 16 bases between them. The germline gives CDR1 SGHDT, CDR2 YYEEEE. CDR3 nucleotides: TGTGCCAGCAGCTGGGGGGAGGACAGACTTAATGAAAAACTGTTTTTT. Encoded protein: CASSWGEDRLNEKLFF.